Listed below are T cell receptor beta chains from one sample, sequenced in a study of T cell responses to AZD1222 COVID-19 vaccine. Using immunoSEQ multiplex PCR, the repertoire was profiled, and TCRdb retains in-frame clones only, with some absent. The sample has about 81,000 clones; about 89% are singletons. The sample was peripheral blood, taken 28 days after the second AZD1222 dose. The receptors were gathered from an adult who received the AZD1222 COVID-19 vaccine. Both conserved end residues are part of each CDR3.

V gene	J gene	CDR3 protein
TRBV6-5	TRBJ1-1	CASRRHTTEAFF
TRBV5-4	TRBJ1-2	CASSRDRGPTYGYTF
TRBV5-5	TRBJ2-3	CASSLEGQTPGMADTQYF
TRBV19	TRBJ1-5	CASSIDRTGRQPQHF
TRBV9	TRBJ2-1	CASTGTSGRAEQFF
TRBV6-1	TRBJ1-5	CASSAMPVTLWINSNQPQHF
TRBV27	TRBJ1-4	CASSLVVGEKLFF
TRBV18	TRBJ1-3	CASSYPTGTSGNTIYF
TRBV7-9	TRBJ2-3	CASSLWTRRHADTQYF
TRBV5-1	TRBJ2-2	CASSLSISGVTGELFF
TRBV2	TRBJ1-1	CASVNDREYRTEAFF
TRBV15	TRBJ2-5	CATSPGGQGTIWQETQYF
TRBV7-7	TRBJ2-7	CASSLGGVHEQYF
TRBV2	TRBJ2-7	CASREDSYEQYF
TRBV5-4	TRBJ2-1	CASSTLAGDGNEQFF
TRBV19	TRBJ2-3	CASSLTNAGDTQYF
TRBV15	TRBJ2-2	CATSAYRQVPGELFF
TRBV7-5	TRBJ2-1	CARSTPETRLSYNEQFF
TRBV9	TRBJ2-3	CASSIIAGAGDTQYF
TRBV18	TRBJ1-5	CASSPTTLTVFSQPQHF
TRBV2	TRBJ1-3	CASVANSGNTIYF
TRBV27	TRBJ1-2	CASRVTGGGGYTF
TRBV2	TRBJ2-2	CASSEFSGRTGELFF
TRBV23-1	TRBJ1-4	CASSRLTATNEKLFF
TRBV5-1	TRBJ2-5	CASSPLAGGGETQYF
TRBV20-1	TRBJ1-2	CSARPGYGYTF
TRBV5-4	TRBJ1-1	CASRQDRGLTEAFF
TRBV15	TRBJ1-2	CATSRGASNYGYTF
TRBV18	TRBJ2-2	CASSPPGHGTGELFF
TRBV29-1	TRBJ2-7	CSVEDRDTTYEQYF
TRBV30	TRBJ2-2	CAWSVGAGELFF
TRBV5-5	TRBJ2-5	CASTPRGRETQYF
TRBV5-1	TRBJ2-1	CASSLAPVYYNEQFF
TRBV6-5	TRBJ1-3	CASSYSPTGLGNTIYF
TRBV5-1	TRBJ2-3	CASSSQGASDTQYF
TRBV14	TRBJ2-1	CASSQDEQFF
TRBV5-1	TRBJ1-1	CASSLMSDNTEAFF
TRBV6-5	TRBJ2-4	CASSSTTGSKNIQYF
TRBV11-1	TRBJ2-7	CASRFEGGGYDEQYF
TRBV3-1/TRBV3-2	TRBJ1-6	CASSPGTSGSPLHF
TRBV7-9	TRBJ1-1	CASSLLGQFTEAFF
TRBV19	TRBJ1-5	CASTAGTNQPQHF
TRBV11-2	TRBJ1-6	CASSLRDRSVFYNSPLHF
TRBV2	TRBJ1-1	CATLTGGTEAFF
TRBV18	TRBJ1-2	CASSPLSRVSNYGYTF
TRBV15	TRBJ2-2	CATDLGTGNTGELFF
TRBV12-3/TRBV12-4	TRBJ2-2	CASSYLGELFF
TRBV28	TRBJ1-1	CASSKITEAFF
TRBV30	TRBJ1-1	CACWDRADTEAFF
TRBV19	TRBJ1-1	CASSRYPNTEAFF
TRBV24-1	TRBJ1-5	CATSDLAHQPQHF
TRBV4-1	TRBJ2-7	CASSLKPGQGRRTYEQYF
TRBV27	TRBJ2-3	CASRNPFSTDTQYF